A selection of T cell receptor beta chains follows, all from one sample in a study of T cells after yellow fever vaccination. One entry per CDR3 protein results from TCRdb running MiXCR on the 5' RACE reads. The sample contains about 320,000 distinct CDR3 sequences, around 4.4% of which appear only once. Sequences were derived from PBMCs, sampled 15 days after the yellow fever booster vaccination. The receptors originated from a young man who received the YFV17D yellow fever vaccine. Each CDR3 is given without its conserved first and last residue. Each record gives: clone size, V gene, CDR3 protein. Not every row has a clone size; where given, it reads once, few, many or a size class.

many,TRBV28,ASSFGAGDTQY
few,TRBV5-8,ASSLRRQGNTEAF
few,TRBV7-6,ASSLVSPGGAFYNEQF
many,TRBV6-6,ASTGGSYNSPLH
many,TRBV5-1,ASSLDPGGAREQY
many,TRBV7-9,ASSPKRQGYNEQF
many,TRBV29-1,SVEGLAVQETQY
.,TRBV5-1,ASSFGEGTDTQY
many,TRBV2,ASRAGMNNEQY
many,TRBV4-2,ASSQGDRGHYGYT
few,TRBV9,ASSVAGSGANVLT
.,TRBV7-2,ASSDLGGWGAFEQL
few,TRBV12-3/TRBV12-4,ASRAQLSNQPQH
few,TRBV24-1,ATSDLAGDGGYNEQF
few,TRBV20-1,SADHVADYGYT
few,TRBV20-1,SARGWGSDEKLF
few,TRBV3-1,ASSMQAQEAF
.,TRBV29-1,SVVSRTNTGELF
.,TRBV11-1,ASSLMAGGLNGELF
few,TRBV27,ASNLAGGGNEQF
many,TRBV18,ASSPGTGHLGEQY
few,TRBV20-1,SAPSGGKNTEAF
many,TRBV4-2,ASSQVGDILGRPQH
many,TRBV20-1,SAAGTSGVSTDTQY
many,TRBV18,ASLSISQNPEAF
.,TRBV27,ASTPRKSRGAETQY
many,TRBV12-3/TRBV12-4,ASTSTGTGFNEQF
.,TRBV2,ASSAGGRDIQY
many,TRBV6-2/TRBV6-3,ASSYPGQAFLSYEQY
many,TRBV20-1,SARSPGTSFSETQY
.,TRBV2,ASSPEGLAGGEQF
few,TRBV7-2,ASSLPDQGTDTQY
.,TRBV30,AWADPPQTQY
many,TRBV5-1,ASFRLAGSYNEQF
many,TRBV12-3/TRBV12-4,ASIRDGVGTEAF
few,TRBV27,ASSLSLRGSSRDEQY
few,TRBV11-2,ASSLDARLGVASDEQF
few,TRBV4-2,ASSSLQAF
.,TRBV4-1,ASSQPGRYEQY
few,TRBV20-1,SARGLGIGPLYGYT
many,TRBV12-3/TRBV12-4,ASSPGTSGGNEQF
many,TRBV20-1,SALWGGAYNEQF
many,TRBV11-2,ASSLDEGDGANVLT
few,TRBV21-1,ASSKRRDGNQPQH
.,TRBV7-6,ASSLAFADTQY
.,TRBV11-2,ASSSSTPGELF
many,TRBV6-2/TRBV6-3,ASSPLGPTSYNEQF
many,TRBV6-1,ASSDTGSLRNTQY
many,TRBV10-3,AISERPGTEYGYT
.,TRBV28,ASSIPGTGFLEQF
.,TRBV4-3,ASSQDLTVRGTDTQY
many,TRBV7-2,ASSLGINNEQF
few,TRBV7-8,ASRSEWRLAGRQETQY
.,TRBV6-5,ASSFSSRGERANGYT
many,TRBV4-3,ASSQVAGTGRKLF
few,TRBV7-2,ASSLGVPYSNQPQH
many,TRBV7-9,ASSRGAAGNEKLF